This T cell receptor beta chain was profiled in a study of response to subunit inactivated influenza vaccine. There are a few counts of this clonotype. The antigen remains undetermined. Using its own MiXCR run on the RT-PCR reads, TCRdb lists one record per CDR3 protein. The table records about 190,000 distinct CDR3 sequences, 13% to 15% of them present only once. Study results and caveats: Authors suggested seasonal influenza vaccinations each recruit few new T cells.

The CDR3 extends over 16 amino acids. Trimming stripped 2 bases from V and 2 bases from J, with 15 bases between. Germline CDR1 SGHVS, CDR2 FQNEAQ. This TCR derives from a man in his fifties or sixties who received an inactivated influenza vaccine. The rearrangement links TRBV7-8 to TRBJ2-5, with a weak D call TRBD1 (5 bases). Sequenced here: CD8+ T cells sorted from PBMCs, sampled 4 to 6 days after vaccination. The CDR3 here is CASSLLSVAGQETQYF. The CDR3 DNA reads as TGTGCCAGCAGCTTACTAAGTGTAGCAGGGCAAGAGACCCAGTACTTC.